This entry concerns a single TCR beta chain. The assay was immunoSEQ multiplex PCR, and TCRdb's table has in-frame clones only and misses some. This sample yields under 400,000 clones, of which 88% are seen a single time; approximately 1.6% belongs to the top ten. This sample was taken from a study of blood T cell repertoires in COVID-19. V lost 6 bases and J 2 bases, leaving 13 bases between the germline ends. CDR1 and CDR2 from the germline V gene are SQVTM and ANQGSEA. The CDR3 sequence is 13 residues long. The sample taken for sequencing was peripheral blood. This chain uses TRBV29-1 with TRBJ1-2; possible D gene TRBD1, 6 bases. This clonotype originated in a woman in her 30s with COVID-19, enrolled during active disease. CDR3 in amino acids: CSVSAGGNYGYTF. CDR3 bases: TGCAGCGTGTCGGCGGGGGGCAACTATGGCTACACCTTC.